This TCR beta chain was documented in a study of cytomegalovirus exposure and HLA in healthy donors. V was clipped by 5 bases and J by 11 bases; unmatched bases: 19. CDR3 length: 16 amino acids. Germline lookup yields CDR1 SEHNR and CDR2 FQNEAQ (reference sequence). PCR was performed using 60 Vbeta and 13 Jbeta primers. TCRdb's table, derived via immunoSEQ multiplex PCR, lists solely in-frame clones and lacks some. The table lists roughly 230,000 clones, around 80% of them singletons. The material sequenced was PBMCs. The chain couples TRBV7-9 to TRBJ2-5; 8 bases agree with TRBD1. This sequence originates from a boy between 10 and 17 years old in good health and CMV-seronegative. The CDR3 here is CASSTSMGTGPKEQYF. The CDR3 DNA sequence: TGTGCCAGCAGCACGTCCATGGGGACAGGCCCTAAGGAGCAGTACTTC.